This is a list of T cell receptor beta chains from one sample in a study of blood T cell repertoires in COVID-19. Method: immunoSEQ multiplex PCR; TCRdb's copy keeps in-frame clones and lacks some. The sample shows around 50,000 clones, roughly 91% of them seen only once. Sequencing was carried out using peripheral blood. These receptors came from a middle-aged man with active COVID-19. The CDR3 runs from the conserved cysteine through the conserved F or W. The order of the fields is clone size, V gene, J gene, D gene, CDR3 DNA, CDR3 protein. The D gene is left open where the match is weak. Clone size is shown for a subset of rows, as once, few, many or a class of expanded clone.

>.|TRBV6-5|TRBJ2-7|TRBD2
TGTGCCAGCAGTTTCGGGGGGGGCGTCGCCGAGCAGTACTTC
CASSFGGGVAEQYF
>.|TRBV7-3|TRBJ2-3|TRBD2
TGTGCCAGCAGCTCTACGGCGGGGGATTCCACAGATACGCAGTATTTT
CASSSTAGDSTDTQYF
>.|TRBV19|TRBJ2-7|TRBD1
TGTGCCAGTAGTCCACAGGGGACGGGGACCTACGAGCAGTACTTC
CASSPQGTGTYEQYF
>.|TRBV5-1|TRBJ2-7|.
TGCGCCAGCAGCTATGGAGACAGTTCGATCTCCTACGAGCAGTACTTC
CASSYGDSSISYEQYF
>.|TRBV7-6|TRBJ1-2|.
TGTGCCAGCAGCCCCCAGGGTGCAGCGAGCTATGGCTACACCTTC
CASSPQGAASYGYTF
>.|TRBV30|TRBJ2-2|.
TGTGCCTGGAGTGTTAAGGGGACCGGGGAGCTGTTTTTT
CAWSVKGTGELFF
>few|TRBV7-9|TRBJ1-2|.
TGTGCCAGCAGCCCCCGGGGCCACGGGAGCTATGGCTACACCTTC
CASSPRGHGSYGYTF
>.|TRBV19|TRBJ1-6|.
TGTGCCAGTACCAGGGACATAGGCTCACCCCTCCACTTT
CASTRDIGSPLHF
>.|TRBV7-3|TRBJ2-1|.
TGTGCCAGCAGCTTAGGGCTTAATAATGAGCAGTTCTTC
CASSLGLNNEQFF
>.|TRBV24-1|TRBJ2-6|TRBD2
TGTGCCACCAGTGATCCAGCGGGAATTGGGGCCAACGTCCTGACTTTC
CATSDPAGIGANVLTF
>.|TRBV5-1|TRBJ2-7|.
TGCGCCAGCAGCACAACCCGCTCCTACGAGCAGTACTTC
CASSTTRSYEQYF
>.|TRBV5-1|TRBJ2-1|.
TGCGCCAGCAGCTTGCAATCAACTAGTTACAATGAGCAGTTCTTC
CASSLQSTSYNEQFF
>.|TRBV6-1|TRBJ2-7|TRBD2
TGTGCCAGCAGTGAAACTAGCGGGGCCCGCGAGCAGTACTTC
CASSETSGAREQYF
>.|TRBV7-3|TRBJ1-5|TRBD1
TGTGCCAGCAGCTTATTCCCGCGGACAGGCCGAATTAGTCAGCCCCAGCATTTT
CASSLFPRTGRISQPQHF
>.|TRBV7-2|TRBJ1-4|TRBD1
TGTGCCAGCAGCCATCGCCAGGGGGCTAATGAAAAACTGTTTTTT
CASSHRQGANEKLFF
>.|TRBV5-4|TRBJ2-6|.
TGTGCCAGCAGCTTGCTGGGGGCCGGGGCCAACGTCCTGACTTTC
CASSLLGAGANVLTF
>.|TRBV4-2|TRBJ1-2|.
TGTGCCAGCAGCCTGACAGGCCCTAACTATGGCTACACCTTC
CASSLTGPNYGYTF
>.|TRBV2|TRBJ2-3|TRBD2
TGTGCCAGCAGAGTTAGCGGGGCCAGCACAGATACGCAGTATTTT
CASRVSGASTDTQYF
>.|TRBV28|TRBJ1-2|.
TGTGCCAGCAGTCTCTCGGGTCCCTATGGCTACACCTTC
CASSLSGPYGYTF
>.|TRBV5-6|TRBJ1-2|TRBD1
TGTGCCAGCAGCACCGTACGGACAGGCATGTCCTATGGCTACACCTTC
CASSTVRTGMSYGYTF
>.|TRBV3-1/TRBV3-2|TRBJ2-1|.
TGTGCCAGCAGCCAAGAGGCTAGTCAGCCGGGACAGTTCTTC
CASSQEASQPGQFF
>.|TRBV24-1|TRBJ2-7|.
TGTGCCACCAAAACCCTAATGTTGCAACTCCCCTACGAGCAGTACTTC
CATKTLMLQLPYEQYF
>.|TRBV5-6|TRBJ2-7|TRBD1
TGTGCCAGCAGCTTAGGGACAGGGAAGTTCTACGAGCAGTACTTC
CASSLGTGKFYEQYF
>.|TRBV3-1/TRBV3-2|TRBJ1-3|TRBD1
TGTGCCAGCAGCCAGGGGACAGATTCATCTGGAAACACCATATATTTT
CASSQGTDSSGNTIYF
>.|TRBV18|TRBJ2-1|TRBD1
TGTGCCAGCTCCCTGACAGGGGGCCGGAATGAGCAGTTCTTC
CASSLTGGRNEQFF
>.|TRBV6-5|TRBJ2-7|TRBD1
TGTGCCAGCACCCCGGACAGGGGCACCTACGAGCAGTACTTC
CASTPDRGTYEQYF
>.|TRBV2|TRBJ2-3|TRBD2
TGTGCCAGCAGTCAATGGACTAGCGGGAGCGGTACGCAGTATTTT
CASSQWTSGSGTQYF
>.|TRBV24-1|TRBJ2-2|TRBD2
TGTGCCACCAGTGATTTGCAACTAGCGACGAACACCGGGGAGCTGTTTTTT
CATSDLQLATNTGELFF
>.|TRBV11-1|TRBJ1-1|.
TGTGCCAGCAGCCTAGACATGATAACTTTCTTT
CASSLDMITFF